A single sample gave rise to the 13 T cell receptor beta chains below, sequenced in a study of blood T cells in healthy people across ages. It was with a sample-barcoded 5' primer and a J-beta primer mix that a second PCR of roughly 6 to 11 cycles was run. TCRdb recomputed calls from the 5' RACE reads with MiXCR, one row per CDR3 protein. The sample contains just under 900,000 distinct CDR3 sequences, around 26% of which appear only once. The sample comprised blood. The origin of the receptors is a woman of 80 years or more in good health.

This clonotype has at least ten counts. The CDR3 DNA reads TGTGCCAGCAGCTTAAGGGAAGGAGGGACCTACGAGCAGTACTTC. Translating it yields CASSLREGGTYEQYF. This rearrangement joins TRBV7-2 to TRBJ2-7, with D perhaps matching TRBD2 (6 bases). This CDR3 region has 15 residues. V was shortened by 2 bases and J by 2 bases, with 13 bases between the two germline ends. CDR1 is SGHTA, CDR2 FQGNSA, per germline.

The table lists this clonotype with a few counts. The V and J genes are TRBV27 and TRBJ2-5, with 12 bases lining up with TRBD2. The CDR3 is 17 amino acids. V was clipped by 3 bases and J by 5 bases; unmatched bases: 10. Germline CDR1 and CDR2: MNHEY and SMNVEV (reference sequence). The CDR3: CASSFGPSGGARETQYF. The CDR3 DNA reads TGTGCCAGCAGTTTCGGGCCTAGCGGGGGGGCGCGGGAGACCCAGTACTTC.

The rearrangement joins TRBV5-1 to TRBJ2-5, with D perhaps assigned TRBD1 or TRBD2 (5 bases each). In germline, CDR1 is SGHRS, CDR2 YFSETQ. The CDR3 is made up of 15 amino acids. V was trimmed by 6 bases and J by 4 bases, leaving 19 bases between them. CDR3 DNA: TGCGCCAGCAACGACCTCCCCCGGGACGCAGAGACCCAGTACTTC. Translating gives CASNDLPRDAETQYF.

The sample holds a few counts of this clonotype. This chain connects TRBV7-2 to TRBJ2-4, with TRBD1 matching over 7 bases. The J call may be wrong; the DNA end is better matched by TRBJ2-7. Looked up from germline, CDR1 is SGHTA and CDR2 is FQGNSA. This CDR3 contains 15 residues. The CDR3 DNA sequence: TGTGCCAGCAGCTTAAGGGGGCAGGTCGTATACGAGCAGTACTTC. Amino acid sequence: CASSLRGQVVYEQYF.

About this clonotype itself: This may arise from a read error, as a much more abundant clone is one base away. The V call is TRBV27, the J call TRBJ2-1, with TRBD2 as a possible D gene (5 bases). CDR1 is MNHEY and CDR2 is SMNVEV in the germline V gene (reference sequence). This CDR3 comprises 12 residues. The CDR3 DNA sequence: TGTGCCAGCAGCAGACTAAACAATGAGCGGTTCTTC. This gives the protein CASSRLNNERFF.

The chain employs TRBV7-8 and TRBJ2-3, with 9 nucleotides matching TRBD1. The CDR3 is 15 residues long. V lost 5 bases, J lost 6 bases, and 9 bases stayed unmatched. The V gene's germline CDR1 is SGHVS and CDR2 FQNEAQ. The chain's CDR3 is CASSGGQGRRDTQYF. The DNA of the CDR3 is TGTGCCAGCAGCGGAGGACAGGGGCGGAGGGATACGCAGTATTTT.

This clonotype was observed at least ten times. This chain uses TRBV7-2 with TRBJ2-4; 11 bases match TRBD2. The V and J ends lost 1 base and 9 bases, in that order; junction bases with no gene match: 8. From germline, CDR1 is SGHTA and CDR2 FQGNSA. The CDR3 contains 16 residues. This CDR3 is CASSLVISGGAVIQYF. CDR3 bases: TGTGCCAGCAGCTTAGTGATTAGCGGGGGGGCCGTCATTCAGTACTTC.

Comment on this clonotype: This may stem from a read error, because a much larger clone lies one nucleotide away. V and J are TRBV27 and TRBJ2-3; D is unresolved. This CDR3 comprises 14 residues. The V and J ends lost 6 bases and 3 bases respectively, with 13 bases between them. Per germline, CDR1 MNHEY and CDR2 SMNVEV (reference sequence). CDR3 bases: TGTGCCAGCAGGTTCGGAGATCCGACAGATACGCAGTATTTT. The encoded protein is CASRFGDPTDTQYF.

This clonotype was seen only a few times. A junction end diverges from the germline sequence, so it may reflect a read error. V is TRBV3-1 and J is TRBJ1-5; D is uncertain. The CDR3 sequence is 17 residues long. The germline V gene has CDR1 LGHDT and CDR2 YNNKEL (reference sequence). In DNA form, the CDR3 reads TGTGTCAGCAGCCAAGAGGAAGCAGAGAGTAGCAATCAGCCCCAGCATTTT. Its protein is CVSSQEEAESSNQPQHF.

The chain links TRBV7-8 to TRBJ1-1, with a possible D match to TRBD1 (6 bases). Trimming removed 6 bases at V and 0 bases at J, with 17 bases between. CDR3 length: 16 residues. The V gene's germline CDR1 is SGHVS and CDR2 FQNEAQ. The CDR3 DNA reads as TGTGCCAGCAGTTCGACCTCCACAGGGTTGAACACTGAAGCTTTCTTT. As protein: CASSSTSTGLNTEAFF.

This clonotype was seen ten or more times. The V gene is TRBV6-5, the J gene TRBJ2-3; 10 bases line up with TRBD1. Trimming took 6 bases from V and 0 from J; bases not matched to a gene: 3. The CDR3 runs to 15 residues. Germline V gene sequence: CDR1 MNHEY, CDR2 SVGAGI. CDR3 in amino acids: CASRRQGASTDTQYF. The CDR3 coding sequence is TGTGCCAGCAGACGACAGGGGGCTAGCACAGATACGCAGTATTTT.

The chain recombines TRBV14 with TRBJ2-7; D not resolved. CDR1 and CDR2 from the germline V gene are SGHDN and FVKESK. The ends were cut back, 5 bases at V and 4 bases at J, with 9 bases in the middle. The CDR3 extends over 12 amino acids. For the CDR3, the DNA is TGTGCCAGCAGCTCAGGTTTTTACGAGCAGTACTTC. Its translation: CASSSGFYEQYF. Variable domain in full (rest from reference TRBV14 and TRBJ2-7): EAGVTQFPSHSVIEKGQTVTLRCDPISGHDNLYWYRRVMGKEIKFLLHFVKESKQDESGMPNNRFLAERTGGTYSTLKVQPAELEDSGVYFCASSSGFYEQYFGPGTRLTVT.

This clonotype was detected ten times or more. This chain connects TRBV15 to TRBJ2-1, with D possibly TRBD2 on 6 matching bases. Germline CDR1 and CDR2: LNHNV and YYDKDF (reference sequence). The V end was cut by 2 bases, the J end by 15 bases, with 20 bases between. There are 14 residues in the CDR3. The CDR3 region is CATSRRGDSMGRFF. As DNA, the CDR3 is TGTGCCACCAGCAGAAGAGGGGACTCCATGGGGCGGTTCTTC. The complete variable domain, with remaining parts taken from reference TRBV15 and TRBJ2-1, reads DAMVIQNPRYQVTQFGKPVTLSCSQTLNHNVMYWYQQKSSQAPKLLFHYYDKDFNNEADTPDNFQSRRPNTSFCFLDIRSPGLGDTAMYLCATSRRGDSMGRFFGPGTRLTVL.